This TCR beta chain was sequenced in a study of blood T cells in healthy people across ages. In this sample, this clonotype turned up many times. An end of the junction differs from the germline gene, which may be a read error. Alongside a J-beta primer mix, a sample-barcoded 5' primer served in a second PCR lasting 7 to 11 cycles. Researchers report that each sample yielded at least 3 million CDR3-containing paired-end reads. TCRdb ran MiXCR on the 5' RACE reads and lists one entry per CDR3 protein. Of 1.5 million to 2 million distinct CDR3 sequences listed, approximately 30% are singletons. The CDR3 spans 10 residues.

This rearrangement joins TRBV12-3 or TRBV12-4 to TRBJ2-7; D remains unclear. The TCR sequence derives from a woman aged 25 to 39 in good health. Sample: blood. The CDR3 loop is CASSPGERYF. Written as DNA, the CDR3 is TGTGCCAGCAGCCCGGGTGAGCGGTACTTC.